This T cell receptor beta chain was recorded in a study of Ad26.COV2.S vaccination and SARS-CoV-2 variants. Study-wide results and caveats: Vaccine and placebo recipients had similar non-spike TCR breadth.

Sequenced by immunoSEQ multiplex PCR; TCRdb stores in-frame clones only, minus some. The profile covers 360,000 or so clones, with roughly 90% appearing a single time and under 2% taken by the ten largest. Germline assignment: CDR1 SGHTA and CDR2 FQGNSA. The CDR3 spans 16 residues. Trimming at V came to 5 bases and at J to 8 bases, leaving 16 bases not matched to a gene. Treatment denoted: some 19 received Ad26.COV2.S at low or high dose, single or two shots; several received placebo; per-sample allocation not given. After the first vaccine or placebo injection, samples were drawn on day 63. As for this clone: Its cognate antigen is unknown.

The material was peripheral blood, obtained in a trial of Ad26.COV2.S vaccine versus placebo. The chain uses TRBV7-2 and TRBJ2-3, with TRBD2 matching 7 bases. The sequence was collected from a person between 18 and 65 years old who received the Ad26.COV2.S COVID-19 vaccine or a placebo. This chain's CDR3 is CASSKGPGGHAPTQYF. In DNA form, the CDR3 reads TGTGCCAGCAGCAAGGGTCCGGGAGGCCACGCCCCTACGCAGTATTTT.